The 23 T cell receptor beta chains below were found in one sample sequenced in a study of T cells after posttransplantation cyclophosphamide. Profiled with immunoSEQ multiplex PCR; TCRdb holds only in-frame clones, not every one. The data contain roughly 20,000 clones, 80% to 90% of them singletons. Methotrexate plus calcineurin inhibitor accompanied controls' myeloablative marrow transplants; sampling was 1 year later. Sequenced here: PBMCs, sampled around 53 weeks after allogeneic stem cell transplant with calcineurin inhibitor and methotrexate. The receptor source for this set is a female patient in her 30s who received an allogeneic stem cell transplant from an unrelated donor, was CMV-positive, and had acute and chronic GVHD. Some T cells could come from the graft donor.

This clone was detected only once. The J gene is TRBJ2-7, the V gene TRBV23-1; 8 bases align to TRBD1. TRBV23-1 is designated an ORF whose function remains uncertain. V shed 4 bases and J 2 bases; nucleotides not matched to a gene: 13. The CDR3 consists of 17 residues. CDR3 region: CASSPGQEGAIPYEQYF. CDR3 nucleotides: TGCGCCAGCAGTCCGGGACAGGAGGGGGCGATCCCCTACGAGCAGTACTTC.

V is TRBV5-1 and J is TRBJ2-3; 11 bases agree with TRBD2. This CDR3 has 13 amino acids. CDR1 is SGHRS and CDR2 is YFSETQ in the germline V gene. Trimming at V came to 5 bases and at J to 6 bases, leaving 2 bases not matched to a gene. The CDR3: CASRLAGVDTQYF. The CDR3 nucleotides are TGCGCCAGCAGACTAGCGGGAGTGGATACGCAGTATTTT.

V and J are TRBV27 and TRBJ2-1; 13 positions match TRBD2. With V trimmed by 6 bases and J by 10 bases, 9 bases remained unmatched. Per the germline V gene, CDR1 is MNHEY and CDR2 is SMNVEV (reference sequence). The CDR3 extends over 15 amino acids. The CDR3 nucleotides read TGTGCCAGCAGGCTTGGACTAGCGGGAGAGAGGGAGCAGTTCTTC. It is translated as CASRLGLAGEREQFF.

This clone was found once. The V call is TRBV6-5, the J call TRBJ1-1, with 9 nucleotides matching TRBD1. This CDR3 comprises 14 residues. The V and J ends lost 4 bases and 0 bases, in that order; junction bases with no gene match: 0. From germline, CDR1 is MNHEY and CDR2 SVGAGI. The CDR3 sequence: CASSWTGVNTEAFF. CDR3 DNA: TGTGCCAGCAGTTGGACAGGGGTGAACACTGAAGCTTTCTTT.

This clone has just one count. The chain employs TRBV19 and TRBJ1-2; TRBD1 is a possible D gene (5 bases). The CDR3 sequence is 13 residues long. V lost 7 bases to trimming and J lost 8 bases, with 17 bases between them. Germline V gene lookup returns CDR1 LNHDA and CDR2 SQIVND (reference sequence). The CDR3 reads CASTPPRSGGYTF. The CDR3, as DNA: TGTGCCAGTACCCCTCCCAGGTCAGGGGGCTACACCTTC.

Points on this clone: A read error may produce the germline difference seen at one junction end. CDR3 sequence: CAGSFIPGTATEAFF. The DNA for the CDR3 is TGTGCCGGCAGCTTTATCCCCGGGACAGCCACTGAAGCTTTCTTT. This chain links TRBV5-8 with TRBJ1-1, with 7 bases lining up with TRBD1. Germline lookup yields CDR1 SGHTS and CDR2 YDEGEE. This CDR3 has 15 amino acids.

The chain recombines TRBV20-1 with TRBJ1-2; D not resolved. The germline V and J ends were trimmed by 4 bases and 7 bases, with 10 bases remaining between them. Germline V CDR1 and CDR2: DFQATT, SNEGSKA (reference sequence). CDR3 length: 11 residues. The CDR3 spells CSAKSEGGYTF. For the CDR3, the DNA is TGCAGTGCTAAGTCGGAGGGTGGCTACACCTTC.

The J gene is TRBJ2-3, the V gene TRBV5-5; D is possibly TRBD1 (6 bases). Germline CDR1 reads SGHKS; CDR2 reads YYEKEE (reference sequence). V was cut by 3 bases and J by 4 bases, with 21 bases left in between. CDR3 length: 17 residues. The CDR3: CASSWWLGASGSDTQYF. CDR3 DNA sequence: TGTGCCAGCAGCTGGTGGCTGGGGGCTAGTGGTTCAGATACGCAGTATTTT.

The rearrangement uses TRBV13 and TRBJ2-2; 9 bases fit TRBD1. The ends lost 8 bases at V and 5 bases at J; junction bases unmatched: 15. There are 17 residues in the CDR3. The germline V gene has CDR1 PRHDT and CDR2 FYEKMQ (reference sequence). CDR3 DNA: TGTGCCAGCGAGAAAAAAGCCGGGACAGGGCGAACCGGGGAGCTGTTTTTT. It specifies CASEKKAGTGRTGELFF.

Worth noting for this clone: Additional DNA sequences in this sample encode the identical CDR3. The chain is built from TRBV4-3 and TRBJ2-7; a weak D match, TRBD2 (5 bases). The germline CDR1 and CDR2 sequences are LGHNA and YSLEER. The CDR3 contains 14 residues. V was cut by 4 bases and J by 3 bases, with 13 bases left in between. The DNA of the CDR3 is TGCGCCAGCAGCCCCGGGCTAGCAGTCTACGAGCAGTACTTC. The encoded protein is CASSPGLAVYEQYF.

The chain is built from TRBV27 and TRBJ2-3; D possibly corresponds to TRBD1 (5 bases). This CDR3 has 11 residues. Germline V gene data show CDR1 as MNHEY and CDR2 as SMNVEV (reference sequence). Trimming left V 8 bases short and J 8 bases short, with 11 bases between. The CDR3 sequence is CASPPGATQYF. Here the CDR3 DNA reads TGTGCCAGCCCCCCTGGGGCTACGCAGTATTTT.

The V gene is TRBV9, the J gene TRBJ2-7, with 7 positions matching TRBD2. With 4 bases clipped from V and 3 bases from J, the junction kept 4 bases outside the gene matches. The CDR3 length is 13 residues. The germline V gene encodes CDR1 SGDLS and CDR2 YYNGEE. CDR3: CASSPGGGYEQYF. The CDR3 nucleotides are TGTGCCAGCAGCCCGGGAGGTGGCTACGAGCAGTACTTC.

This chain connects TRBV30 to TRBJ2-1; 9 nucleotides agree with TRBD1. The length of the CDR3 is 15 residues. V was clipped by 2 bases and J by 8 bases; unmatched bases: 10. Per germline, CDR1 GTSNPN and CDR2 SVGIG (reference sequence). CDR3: CAWSSTGTGKYEQFF. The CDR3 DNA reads TGTGCCTGGAGTTCAACCGGGACAGGGAAGTATGAGCAGTTCTTC. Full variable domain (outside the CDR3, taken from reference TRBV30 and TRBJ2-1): SQTIHQWPATLVQPVGSPLSLECTVEGTSNPNLYWYRQAAGRGLQLLFYSVGIGQISSEVPQNLSASRPQDRQFILSSKKLLLSDSGFYLCAWSSTGTGKYEQFFGPGTRLTVL.

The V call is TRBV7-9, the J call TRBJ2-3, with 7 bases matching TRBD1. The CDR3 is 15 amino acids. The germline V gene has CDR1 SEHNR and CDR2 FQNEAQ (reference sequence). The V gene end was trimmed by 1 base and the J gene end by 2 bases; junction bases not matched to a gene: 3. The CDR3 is CASSLGTGATDTQYF. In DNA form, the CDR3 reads TGTGCCAGCAGCTTAGGGACAGGAGCCACAGATACGCAGTATTTT.

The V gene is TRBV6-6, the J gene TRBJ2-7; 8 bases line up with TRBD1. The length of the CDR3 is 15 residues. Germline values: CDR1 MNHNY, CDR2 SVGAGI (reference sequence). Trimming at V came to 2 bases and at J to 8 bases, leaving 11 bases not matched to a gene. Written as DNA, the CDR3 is TGTGCCAGCAGTTACCTACAATTGGGACAGGCTAAGCAGTACTTC. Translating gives CASSYLQLGQAKQYF.

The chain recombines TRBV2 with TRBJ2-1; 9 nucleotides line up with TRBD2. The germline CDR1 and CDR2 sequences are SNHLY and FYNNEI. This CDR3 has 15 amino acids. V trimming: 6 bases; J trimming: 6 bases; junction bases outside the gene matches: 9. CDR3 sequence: CASSTAGGPVNEQFF. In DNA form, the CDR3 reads TGTGCCAGCAGCACTGCGGGAGGGCCTGTCAATGAGCAGTTCTTC.

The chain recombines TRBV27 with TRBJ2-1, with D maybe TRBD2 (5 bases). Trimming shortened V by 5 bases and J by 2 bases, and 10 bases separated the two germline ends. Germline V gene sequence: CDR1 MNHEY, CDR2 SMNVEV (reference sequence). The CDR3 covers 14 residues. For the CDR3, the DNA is TGTGCCAGCAGTCACCGGGGAACCTACAATGAGCAGTTCTTC. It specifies CASSHRGTYNEQFF.

The CDR3 loop is CASSFGQGDEKLFF. The CDR3 DNA sequence: TGCGCCAGCAGCTTCGGACAGGGAGATGAAAAACTGTTTTTT. V is TRBV5-1 and J is TRBJ1-4; 8 bases are a match to TRBD1. Germline CDR1 reads SGHRS; CDR2 reads YFSETQ. V lost 2 bases and J lost 6; bases outside the gene matches: 3. The CDR3 totals 14 residues.

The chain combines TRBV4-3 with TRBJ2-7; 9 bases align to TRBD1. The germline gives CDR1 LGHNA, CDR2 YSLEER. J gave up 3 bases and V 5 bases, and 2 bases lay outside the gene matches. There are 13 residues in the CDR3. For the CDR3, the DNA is TGCGCCAGCAGCGCGGGACAGGGCTACGAGCAGTACTTC. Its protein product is CASSAGQGYEQYF.

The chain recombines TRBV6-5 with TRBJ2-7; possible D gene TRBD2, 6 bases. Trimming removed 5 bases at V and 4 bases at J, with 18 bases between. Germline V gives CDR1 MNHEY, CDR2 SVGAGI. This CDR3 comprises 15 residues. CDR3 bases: TGTGCCAGCAGTAGGTTTGCCCAGCGGGTTTACGAGCAGTACTTC. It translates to CASSRFAQRVYEQYF.

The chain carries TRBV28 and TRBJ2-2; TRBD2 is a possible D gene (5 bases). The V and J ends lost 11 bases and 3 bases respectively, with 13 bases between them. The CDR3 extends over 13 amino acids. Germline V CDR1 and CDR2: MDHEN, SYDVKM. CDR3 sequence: CAYSSGYTGELFF. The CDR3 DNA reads TGTGCCTACTCCTCGGGGTACACCGGGGAGCTGTTTTTT.

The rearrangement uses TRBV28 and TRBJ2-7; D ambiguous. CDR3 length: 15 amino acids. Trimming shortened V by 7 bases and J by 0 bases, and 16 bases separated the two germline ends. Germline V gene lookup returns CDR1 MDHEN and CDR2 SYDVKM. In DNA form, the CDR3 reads TGTGCCAGCACCCCTGAGGCGCTTAGCTCCTACGAGCAGTACTTC. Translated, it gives CASTPEALSSYEQYF.

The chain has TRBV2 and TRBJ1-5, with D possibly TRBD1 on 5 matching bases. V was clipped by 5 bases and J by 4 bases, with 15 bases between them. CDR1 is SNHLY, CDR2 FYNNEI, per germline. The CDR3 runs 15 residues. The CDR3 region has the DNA TGTGCCAGCAGTTCAGGGTCTTGGGCGAATCAGCCCCAGCATTTT. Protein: CASSSGSWANQPQHF.